This T cell receptor (beta chain) emerged from a study of blood T cell repertoires in COVID-19. Study in general: Both acute and convalescent COVID-19 samples were obtained from the United States, Italy and Spain.

The CDR3 covers 17 residues. Germline CDR1 reads SGHTS; CDR2 reads YDEGEE. Germline trimming cut 0 bases from V and 0 bases from J; bases unmatched to any gene: 6. The method was immunoSEQ multiplex PCR; TCRdb's version includes in-frame clones alone and lacks a portion of them. The sample contains about 76,000 clones, 82% of which appear only once. Input material: peripheral blood. The V and J genes are TRBV5-8 and TRBJ1-1; 9 bases are shared with TRBD1. The clonotype was recovered from a human donor in a cohort sampled during active COVID-19. The CDR3 region has the DNA TGTGCCAGCAGCTTGGACCGGGACAGGGATATGAACACTGAAGCTTTCTTT. This codes for CASSLDRDRDMNTEAFF.